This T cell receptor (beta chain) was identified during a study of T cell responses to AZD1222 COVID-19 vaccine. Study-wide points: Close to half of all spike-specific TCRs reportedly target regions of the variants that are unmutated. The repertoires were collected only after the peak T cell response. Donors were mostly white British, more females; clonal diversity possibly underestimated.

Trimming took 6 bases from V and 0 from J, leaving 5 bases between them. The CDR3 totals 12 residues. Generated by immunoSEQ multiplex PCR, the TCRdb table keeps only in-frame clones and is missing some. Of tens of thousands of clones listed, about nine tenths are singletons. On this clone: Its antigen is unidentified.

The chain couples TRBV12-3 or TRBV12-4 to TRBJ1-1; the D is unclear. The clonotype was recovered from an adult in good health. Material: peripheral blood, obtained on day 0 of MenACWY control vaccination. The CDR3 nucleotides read TGTGCCAGCAGGCAGTTGAACACTGAAGCTTTCTTT. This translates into CASRQLNTEAFF.